The clone carrying this TCR beta chain was detected only a few times. Authors' processing steps: Nucleated cell number was recorded as an estimate derived from reference gene primer amplification. Only in-frame clones appear in the TCRdb table, and some are missing; sequencing was by immunoSEQ multiplex PCR. V and J calls and clone size follow that table, whereas D and trimming were derived from the DNA. The sample records roughly 130,000 clones, more than 70% being singletons. V lost 9 bases and J 8 bases, leaving 21 bases between the germline ends. The CDR3 has 14 residues. CDR1 is LNHDA, CDR2 SQIVND, per germline (reference sequence). The sample originates from a study of blood T cell repertoires in COVID-19. Study at large: Donors in the United States, Italy and Spain gave samples during acute or convalescent COVID-19. Sources were T cells, B-cell-depleted T cells, or PBMCs; the material itself was cDNA or gDNA.

V and J are TRBV19 and TRBJ2-3, with TRBD2 as a possible D gene (5 bases). Sequencing was performed on peripheral blood. The receptor was derived from a man between 65 and 79 years old with acute or convalescent COVID-19. The CDR3 DNA reads as TGTGCCAGCGAGACCTTCGGGGTTGGAGGTACGCAGTATTTT. Protein product: CASETFGVGGTQYF.